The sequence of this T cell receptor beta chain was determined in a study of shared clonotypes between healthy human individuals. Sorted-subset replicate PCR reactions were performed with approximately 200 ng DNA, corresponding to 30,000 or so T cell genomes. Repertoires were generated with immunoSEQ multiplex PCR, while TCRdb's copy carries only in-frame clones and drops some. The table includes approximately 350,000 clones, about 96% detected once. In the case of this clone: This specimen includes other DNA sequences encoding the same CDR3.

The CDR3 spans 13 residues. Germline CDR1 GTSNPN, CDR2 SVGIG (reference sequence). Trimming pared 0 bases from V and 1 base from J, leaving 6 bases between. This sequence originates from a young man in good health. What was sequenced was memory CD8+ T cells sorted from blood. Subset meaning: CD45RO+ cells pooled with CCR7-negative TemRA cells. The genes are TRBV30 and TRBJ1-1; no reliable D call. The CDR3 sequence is CAWSVRQNTEAFF. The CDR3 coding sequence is TGTGCCTGGAGTGTCCGCCAGAACACTGAAGCTTTCTTT.